At least ten counts were recorded for the clone carrying this T cell receptor (beta chain). This sample's RNA came from whole unsorted tissue. This non-tumor lung sample came from over 3 cm beyond the tumor edge. The source of the sample is a study of tumor and adjacent non-tumor tissue in lung cancer. Germline values: CDR1 MGHRA, CDR2 YSYEKL. Trimming cost V 0 bases and J 7 bases; bases outside gene matches: 13. The CDR3 is made up of 17 amino acids. The library came from three nested PCR rounds adapted from ARM-PCR protocols. TCRdb reprocessed the multiplex PCR reads via MiXCR and lists one record per CDR3 protein. There are 65,000 to 75,000 distinct CDR3 sequences in the sample; around 82% occur only once, and 40% to 55% lies in the top ten.

The sequence was obtained from a man in his 60s with non-small cell lung cancer. The rearrangement joins TRBV4-1 to TRBJ2-7; 9 positions match TRBD2. The sequenced material came from distant non-tumor lung tissue. CDR3 sequence reads: CASSQDSSGTPSREQYF. For the CDR3, the DNA is TGCGCCAGCAGCCAAGACTCTAGCGGGACCCCTTCGCGGGAGCAGTACTTC.